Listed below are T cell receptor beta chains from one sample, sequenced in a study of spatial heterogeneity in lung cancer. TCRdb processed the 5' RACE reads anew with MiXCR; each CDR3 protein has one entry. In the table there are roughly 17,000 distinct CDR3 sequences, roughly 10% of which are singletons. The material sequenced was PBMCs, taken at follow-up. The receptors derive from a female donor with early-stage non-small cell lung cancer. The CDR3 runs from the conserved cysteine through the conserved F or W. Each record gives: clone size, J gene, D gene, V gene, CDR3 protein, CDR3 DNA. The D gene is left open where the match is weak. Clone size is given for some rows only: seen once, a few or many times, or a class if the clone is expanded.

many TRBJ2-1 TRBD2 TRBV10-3 CATRFSGTYNEQFF TGTGCCACCCGGTTTAGCGGGACCTACAATGAGCAGTTCTTC
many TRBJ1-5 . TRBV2 CASSDKDSNQPQHF TGTGCCAGCAGTGACAAGGATAGCAATCAGCCCCAGCATTTT
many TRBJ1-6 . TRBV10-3 CAISVAPRESPLHF TGTGCCATCAGTGTGGCACCACGGGAATCACCCCTCCACTTT
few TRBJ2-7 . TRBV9 CASSESYEQYF TGTGCCAGCAGCGAGTCCTACGAGCAGTACTTC
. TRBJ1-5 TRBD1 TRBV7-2 CASSVGKPGQSNQPQHF TGTGCCAGCAGCGTGGGCAAACCGGGACAGAGCAATCAGCCCCAGCATTTT
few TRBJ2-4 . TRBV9 CASIGGIDKNIQYF TGTGCCAGCATCGGGGGAATCGACAAAAACATTCAGTACTTC
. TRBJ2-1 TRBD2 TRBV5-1 CASMRSGTYEQFF TGCGCCAGCATGAGGAGCGGGACCTATGAGCAGTTCTTC
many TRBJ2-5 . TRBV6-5 CASSYNVQETQYF TGTGCCAGCAGTTACAACGTCCAAGAGACCCAGTACTTC
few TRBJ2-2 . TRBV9 CASSVVEGLTGELFF TGTGCCAGCAGCGTAGTGGAGGGATTGACCGGGGAGCTGTTTTTT
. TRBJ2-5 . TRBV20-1 CSANRAETQYF TGCAGTGCAAACAGGGCGGAGACCCAGTACTTC
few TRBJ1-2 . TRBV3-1 CASSQDLEDYGYTF TGTGCCAGCAGCCAAGATCTGGAGGACTATGGCTACACCTTC
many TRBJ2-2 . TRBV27 CASMGFTGELFF TGTGCCAGCATGGGATTCACCGGGGAGCTGTTTTTT
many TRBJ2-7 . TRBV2 CASRGYEQYF TGTGCCAGCAGGGGCTACGAGCAGTACTTC
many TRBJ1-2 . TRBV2 CASKETGVYGYTF TGTGCCAGCAAGGAGACAGGCGTCTATGGCTACACCTTC
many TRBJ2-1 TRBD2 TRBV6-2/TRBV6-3 CASSYSPTSGIYNEQFF TGTGCCAGCAGTTACTCGCCCACTAGCGGGATCTACAATGAGCAGTTCTTC
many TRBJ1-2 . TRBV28 CASSLWDSRNYGYTF TGTGCCAGCAGTTTATGGGACAGCAGAAACTATGGCTACACCTTC
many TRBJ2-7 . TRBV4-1 CASSHVGSYEQYF TGCGCCAGCAGCCACGTGGGGAGTTACGAGCAGTACTTC
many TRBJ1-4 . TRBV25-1 CASSELWPHEKLFF TGTGCCAGCAGTGAACTTTGGCCCCATGAAAAACTGTTTTTT
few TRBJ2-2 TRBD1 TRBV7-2 CASSLVGTAFGGELFF TGTGCCAGCAGCTTAGTAGGGACAGCCTTTGGCGGGGAGCTGTTTTTT
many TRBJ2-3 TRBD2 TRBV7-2 CASSLRFGGSGYTDTQYF TGTGCCAGCAGCTTAAGGTTCGGGGGTAGCGGGTACACAGATACGCAGTATTTT
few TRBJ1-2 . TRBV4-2 CASSQDRQGPNYGYTF TGTGCCAGCAGCCAAGATAGGCAGGGACCTAACTATGGCTACACCTTC
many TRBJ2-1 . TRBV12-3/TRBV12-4 CASRAPDGNEQFF TGTGCCAGCAGAGCCCCCGACGGGAATGAGCAGTTCTTC
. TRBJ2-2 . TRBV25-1 CASSESATGDTGELFF TGTGCCAGCAGTGAATCGGCGACAGGAGACACCGGGGAGCTGTTTTTT
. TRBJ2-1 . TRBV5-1 CASSLGGSSYNEQFF TGCGCCAGCAGCTTGGGGGGTAGCTCCTACAATGAGCAGTTCTTC
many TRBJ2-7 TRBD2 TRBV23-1 CASRPTSGGAFEQYF TGCGCCAGCAGACCAACTAGCGGGGGGGCCTTCGAGCAGTACTTC
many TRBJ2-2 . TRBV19 CASSSHRAPRDTGELFF TGTGCCAGTAGTTCCCACCGGGCCCCACGGGACACCGGGGAGCTGTTTTTT
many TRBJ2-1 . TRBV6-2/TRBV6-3 CASSFRDLSYNEQFF TGTGCCAGCAGTTTCCGGGACTTATCCTACAATGAGCAGTTCTTC
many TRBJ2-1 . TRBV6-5 CASSSRRAINEQFF TGTGCCAGCAGTTCGCGGAGGGCCATAAATGAGCAGTTCTTC
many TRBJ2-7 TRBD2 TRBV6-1 CASSDRLRTSGAYEQYF TGTGCCAGCAGTGACAGACTTAGGACTAGCGGGGCCTACGAGCAGTACTTC